Below are 27 T cell receptor beta chains sequenced from a single sample in a study of blood T cell repertoires in COVID-19. Assay: immunoSEQ multiplex PCR; the TCRdb copy retains only in-frame clones and omits some. This repertoire shows fewer than 250,000 clones, 75% to 90% found once; its top ten account for around 1.1%. Sequencing was carried out using peripheral blood. The receptors derive from a man in his thirties or forties with acute or convalescent COVID-19.

The gene calls are TRBV9 and TRBJ2-5; 7 bases line up with TRBD1. CDR1 and CDR2 (germline): SGDLS, YYNGEE. This CDR3 has 15 amino acids. The junction had 7 bases not matched to a gene; V was cut back by 3 bases and J by 2 bases. CDR3 in amino acids: CASSAGTAPQETQYF. The DNA for the CDR3 is TGTGCCAGCAGCGCGGGGACAGCTCCTCAAGAGACCCAGTACTTC.

This clone turned up a few times. DNA for the CDR3: TGTGCCAGCGGGAACAGGGTGATAAACTATGGCTACACCTTC. This encodes CASGNRVINYGYTF. The chain uses TRBV2 and TRBJ1-2, with a tentative D call TRBD1 (6 bases). The germline gives CDR1 SNHLY, CDR2 FYNNEI. The length of the CDR3 is 14 residues. The V gene lost 8 bases and the J gene lost 2 bases, with 15 bases spanning the gap.

This chain connects TRBV6-5 to TRBJ2-5; TRBD2 might be the D (7 bases). CDR1 and CDR2 from the germline V gene are MNHEY and SVGAGI. V lost 5 bases, J lost 5 bases, and 18 bases lay in between. This CDR3 has 15 amino acids. DNA of the CDR3: TGTGCCAGCAGTCCTCTAGGCGGGGGCCAGGAGACCCAGTACTTC. This translates into CASSPLGGGQETQYF.

This clone was counted only a few times. The chain carries TRBV7-9 and TRBJ1-4; possible D gene TRBD1, 5 bases. The CDR3 totals 17 residues. Per germline, CDR1 SEHNR and CDR2 FQNEAQ (reference sequence). The V end lost 6 bases, the J end lost 0 bases, and 17 bases lay between the germline ends. The CDR3 bases are TGTGCCAGCAGACCTAGGGGCTCCCCCACAACTAATGAAAAACTGTTTTTT. It codes for CASRPRGSPTTNEKLFF.

The V gene is TRBV7-8, the J gene TRBJ1-5; 7 bases agree with TRBD1. The CDR3 runs to 15 residues. V lost 3 bases, J lost 7 bases, and 9 bases stayed unmatched. Germline V gives CDR1 SGHVS, CDR2 FQNEAQ. In DNA form, the CDR3 reads TGTGCCAGCAGCTTGGGACAGCGGGCGGGACAGCCCCAGCATTTT. It encodes CASSLGQRAGQPQHF.

The chain is built from TRBV28 and TRBJ1-5; a weak D match, TRBD1 (6 bases). The CDR3 has 12 residues. V was shortened by 6 bases and J by 5 bases, with 8 bases between the two germline ends. In germline, CDR1 is MDHEN, CDR2 SYDVKM. The CDR3: CASRDSDQPQHF. The CDR3 nucleotides read TGTGCCAGCAGGGACAGCGATCAGCCCCAGCATTTT. Full variable domain (remainder filled in from reference TRBV28 and TRBJ1-5): DVKVTQSSRYLVKRTGEKVFLECVQDMDHENMFWYRQDPGLGLRLIYFSYDVKMKEKGDIPEGYSVSREKKERFSLILESASTNQTSMYLCASRDSDQPQHFGDGTRLSIL.

The gene calls are TRBV9 and TRBJ2-5; a possible D gene is TRBD2 (5 bases). V dropped 0 bases and J dropped 2 bases, with 14 bases sitting between them. Germline loops: CDR1 SGDLS, CDR2 YYNGEE. The CDR3 has 16 residues. For the CDR3, the DNA is TGTGCCAGCAGCGTAGGGGCCGCCGGGGTGCAAGAGACCCAGTACTTC. Protein: CASSVGAAGVQETQYF. Combining the CDR3 with reference TRBV9 and TRBJ2-5 gives the whole variable domain DSGVTQTPKHLITATGQRVTLRCSPRSGDLSVYWYQQSLDQGLQFLIQYYNGEERAKGNILERFSAQQFPDLHSELNLSSLELGDSALYFCASSVGAAGVQETQYFGPGTRLLVL.

This chain connects TRBV7-3 to TRBJ2-6, with D maybe TRBD1 (6 bases). The CDR3 is 18 amino acids. Germline CDR1 SGHTA, CDR2 FQGTGA. Between the trimmed V and J ends, which lost 5 bases and 0 bases, there was a span of 17 bases. The CDR3 bases are TGTGCCAGCAGCCCCCGTTCGACAGGCTCCTCTGGGGCCAACGTCCTGACTTTC. This sequence encodes CASSPRSTGSSGANVLTF.

This sequence joins TRBV27 and TRBJ2-2; D perhaps matches TRBD1 (5 bases). This CDR3 region has 14 residues. Trimming removed 3 bases from V and 4 bases from J, with 9 bases in between. The germline V gene has CDR1 MNHEY and CDR2 SMNVEV (reference sequence). For the CDR3, the DNA is TGTGCCAGCAGTTTCCAGGGCCCCACCGGGGAGCTGTTTTTT. Amino acids: CASSFQGPTGELFF.

The gene calls are TRBV5-1 and TRBJ2-5; maybe TRBD2 (6 bases). Germline V gene lookup returns CDR1 SGHRS and CDR2 YFSETQ. The length of the CDR3 is 15 residues. V lost 0 bases and J lost 5, with 14 bases in between. The CDR3 here is CASSLGGRGKETQYF. The CDR3 nucleotides are TGCGCCAGCAGCTTGGGCGGGCGGGGAAAGGAGACCCAGTACTTC.

This clone was recorded once. The chain employs TRBV6-1 and TRBJ2-7; D might be TRBD2 (5 bases). This CDR3 is 13 amino acids long. V was cut by 1 base and J by 4 bases, with 8 bases left in between. Germline CDR1 reads MNHNS; CDR2 reads SASEGT. CDR3 coding DNA: TGTGCCAGCAGTGAAGGGAGGCAGTACGAGCAGTACTTC. It encodes CASSEGRQYEQYF.

The chain recombines TRBV20-1 with TRBJ1-2; tentatively, D is TRBD1 (6 bases). This CDR3 spans 16 amino acids. Trimming shortened V by 3 bases and J by 0 bases, and 17 bases separated the two germline ends. The germline V gene encodes CDR1 DFQATT and CDR2 SNEGSKA (reference sequence). CDR3 in amino acids: CSASLSRTVSNYGYTF. For the CDR3, the DNA is TGCAGTGCTAGTCTCTCCCGGACAGTTTCTAACTATGGCTACACCTTC.

The chain couples TRBV3-1 (or the pseudogene TRBV3-2) to TRBJ2-3; 7 nucleotides match TRBD2. Germline V gene lookup returns CDR1 LGHDT and CDR2 YNNKEL (reference sequence). V lost 2 bases and J lost 1; bases outside the gene matches: 6. The CDR3 totals 16 residues. CDR3 loop: CASSQRGGGGTDTQYF. CDR3 DNA sequence: TGTGCCAGCAGCCAAAGAGGCGGGGGTGGCACAGATACGCAGTATTTT.

This clone was counted a single time. The V and J genes are TRBV4-1 and TRBJ1-4; D perhaps matches TRBD1 (5 bases). V dropped 4 bases and J dropped 8 bases, with 14 bases sitting between them. Germline V lookup: CDR1 MGHRA, CDR2 YSYEKL. The CDR3 contains 14 residues. The CDR3 loop reads CASSPIRAWEKLFF. The CDR3 region has the DNA TGCGCCAGCAGCCCTATCAGGGCTTGGGAAAAACTGTTTTTT.

The chain uses TRBV7-2 and TRBJ2-1, with a possible D match to TRBD2 (6 bases). Germline V gene data show CDR1 as SGHTA and CDR2 as FQGNSA. Trimming left V 3 bases short and J 6 bases short, with 9 bases between. This CDR3 has 13 amino acids. The CDR3 nucleotides read TGTGCCAGCAGCTTTTTCGGGGGCAATGAGCAGTTCTTC. It is translated as CASSFFGGNEQFF.

This clone was seen a few times. The chain has TRBV7-2 and TRBJ1-2, with 10 bases that match TRBD1. The CDR3 covers 16 residues. V lost 3 bases and J lost 6; bases outside the gene matches: 10. The germline V gene encodes CDR1 SGHTA and CDR2 FQGNSA. The CDR3 DNA follows: TGTGCCAGCAGCTTCATCACTCGCGGACAGGGGGATGGCTACACCTTC. It is translated as CASSFITRGQGDGYTF.

The rearrangement uses TRBV18 and TRBJ2-2; 10 bases map to TRBD1. The trim removed 2 bases at V and 6 bases at J, leaving 9 bases unmatched. The germline CDR1 and CDR2 sequences are KGHSH and LQKENI. This CDR3 region has 17 residues. The CDR3 DNA is TGTGCCAGCTCACCAACGGACAGGGGGGTGAAGGCCGGGGAGCTGTTTTTT. It translates to CASSPTDRGVKAGELFF.

The chain is built from TRBV7-9 and TRBJ2-3; 8 nucleotides match TRBD1. J was trimmed by 4 bases and V by 6 bases; bases with no gene match: 3. CDR1 SEHNR and CDR2 FQNEAQ come from the germline V gene (reference sequence). The CDR3 spans 13 residues. CDR3 residues: CASSSTGADTQYF. The CDR3 nucleotides are TGTGCCAGCAGTTCGACAGGGGCAGATACGCAGTATTTT.

This clone was counted ten times or more. This chain joins TRBV7-2 and TRBJ2-5, with D unresolved. The CDR3 totals 11 residues. V was shortened by 1 base and J by 9 bases, with 6 bases between the two germline ends. Germline V gene data show CDR1 as SGHTA and CDR2 as FQGNSA. The CDR3 spells CASSLGSAQYF. DNA of the CDR3: TGTGCCAGCAGCTTAGGTTCAGCCCAGTACTTC.

V and J are TRBV28 and TRBJ1-2; D perhaps matches TRBD1 (6 bases). The CDR3 runs 13 residues. Between the trimmed V and J ends, which lost 8 bases and 5 bases, there was a span of 15 bases. Germline CDR1 is MDHEN and CDR2 is SYDVKM. CDR3 amino acids: CASGQGRPYGYTF. CDR3 sequence (DNA): TGTGCCAGCGGGCAGGGGCGGCCTTATGGCTACACCTTC.

The gene calls are TRBV18 and TRBJ2-5; 9 nucleotides match TRBD2. The CDR3 is 14 amino acids. The V and J ends lost 3 bases and 5 bases, in that order; junction bases with no gene match: 4. In germline, CDR1 is KGHSH, CDR2 LQKENI. The CDR3, as DNA: TGTGCCAGCTCACCGGGACTAGCATACGAGACCCAGTACTTC. Translating it yields CASSPGLAYETQYF.

The genes are TRBV3-1 (or the pseudogene TRBV3-2) and TRBJ1-2, with 7 nucleotides matching TRBD1. V shed 3 bases and J 4 bases; nucleotides not matched to a gene: 5. Per the germline V gene, CDR1 is LGHDT and CDR2 is YNNKEL (reference sequence). This CDR3 comprises 14 residues. The CDR3 DNA reads TGTGCCAGCAGCCAGGGACAGACTTTCTATGGCTACACCTTC. Translating gives CASSQGQTFYGYTF.

This clone was seen a few times. This chain links TRBV28 with TRBJ2-6, with D possibly TRBD1 on 6 matching bases. Germline CDR1 is MDHEN and CDR2 is SYDVKM. V was shortened by 7 bases and J by 1 base, with 11 bases between the two germline ends. This CDR3 is built from 15 residues. DNA of the CDR3: TGTGCCAGCACACAAGGGGGATCTGGGGCCAACGTCCTGACTTTC. This gives the protein CASTQGGSGANVLTF.

This clone appeared a few times. The chain has TRBV25-1 and TRBJ1-2, with 9 bases fitting TRBD1. V was clipped by 5 bases and J by 3 bases; unmatched bases: 10. Germline CDR1 reads MGHDK; CDR2 reads SYGVNS. The CDR3 totals 16 residues. This chain's CDR3 is CASSYPGTGRDYGYTF. Written as DNA, the CDR3 is TGTGCCAGCAGTTATCCCGGGACAGGGCGTGACTATGGCTACACCTTC.

This rearrangement joins TRBV5-5 to TRBJ2-7; the D gene is possibly TRBD2 (6 bases). Germline CDR1 reads SGHKS; CDR2 reads YYEKEE (reference sequence). The CDR3 is made up of 15 amino acids. The V end lost 2 bases, the J end lost 2 bases, and 14 bases lay between the germline ends. CDR3 sequence: CASSLLRDVTYEQYF. CDR3 coding DNA: TGTGCCAGCAGCTTATTGCGGGATGTAACCTACGAGCAGTACTTC.

This chain joins TRBV10-1 and TRBJ2-2; no definite D call. Germline CDR1 is WNHNN and CDR2 is SYGVQD (reference sequence). The V and J ends lost 8 bases and 2 bases respectively, with 12 bases between them. This CDR3 contains 14 residues. CDR3 amino acids: CASSMGRNTGELFF. DNA of the CDR3: TGCGCCAGCTCTATGGGCAGAAACACCGGGGAGCTGTTTTTT.

The rearrangement links TRBV5-6 to TRBJ1-5; 7 nucleotides align to TRBD1. Per the germline V gene, CDR1 is SGHDT and CDR2 is YYEEEE. J was trimmed by 3 bases and V by 4 bases; bases with no gene match: 4. The CDR3 loop spans 14 amino acids. The DNA for the CDR3 is TGTGCCAGCAGCAGGGACAGCCACAATCAGCCCCAGCATTTT. It specifies CASSRDSHNQPQHF.